The clone carrying this TCR beta chain came up many times. The data stem from a study of blood T cell repertoires in COVID-19. Followed over time, Seattle patients had been enrolled while infection was active. Original analysis: It was from reference gene primer amplification that nucleated cell counts were estimated. TCRdb's copy holds only in-frame clones and misses some; the assay was immunoSEQ multiplex PCR. V, J and clone size were drawn from that table, and D and trimming were deduced from the DNA. The sample lists approximately 190,000 clones, 82% occurring once. CDR3 length equals 16 residues. Trimming stripped 6 bases from V and 0 bases from J, with 15 bases between. Germline lookup yields CDR1 SGHTA and CDR2 FQGNSA.

The sequence came from a woman aged 55-75 years with COVID-19, enrolled during active disease. Source material: peripheral blood. The chain has TRBV7-2 and TRBJ2-1, with a tentative D call TRBD2 (6 bases). CDR3 region: CASSLGLSRSYNEQFF. The DNA for the CDR3 is TGTGCCAGCAGTTTGGGACTTTCCCGCTCCTACAATGAGCAGTTCTTC.